The 17 T cell receptor beta chains given below trace back to one sample, sequenced in a study of OX40 agonist ivuxolimab in advanced cancers. Profiled with immunoSEQ multiplex PCR; TCRdb holds only in-frame clones, not every one. The repertoire holds 69,000 or so clones, with 82% as singletons. This sample comprised CD4+ or CD8+ T cells sorted from blood, obtained in a trial of the OX40 agonist ivuxolimab. These receptors were obtained from an adult with an advanced solid tumor such as melanoma, head and neck, liver or kidney cancer.

The chain recombines TRBV5-4 with TRBJ2-3; maybe TRBD1 (6 bases). Trimming pared 2 bases from V and 2 bases from J, leaving 9 bases between. CDR3 size: 14 residues. Looked up from germline, CDR1 is SGHNT and CDR2 is YYREEE (reference sequence). The CDR3 DNA follows: TGTGCCAGCAGCTTACGGGGACACACAGATACGCAGTATTTT. Protein: CASSLRGHTDTQYF.

The chain links TRBV28 to TRBJ2-2; D uncertain. The CDR3 contains 14 residues. CDR1 and CDR2 (germline): MDHEN, SYDVKM. V was clipped by 7 bases and J by 0 bases, with 9 bases between them. The CDR3: CASIPRTNTGELFF. The CDR3 DNA is TGTGCCAGCATCCCGAGGACGAACACCGGGGAGCTGTTTTTT.

The rearrangement links TRBV19 to TRBJ2-7; D not resolved. Germline V gene data show CDR1 as LNHDA and CDR2 as SQIVND (reference sequence). CDR3 length: 14 residues. Trimming pared 6 bases from V and 4 bases from J, leaving 16 bases between. DNA of the CDR3: TGTGCCAGTAGACCCGACCCCCAACGGTACGAGCAGTACTTC. It encodes CASRPDPQRYEQYF.

The rearrangement joins TRBV9 to TRBJ1-5; D is possibly TRBD1 (5 bases). This CDR3 contains 14 residues. The germline V and J ends were trimmed by 4 bases and 1 base, with 9 bases remaining between them. CDR1 and CDR2 from the germline V gene are SGDLS and YYNGEE. DNA of the CDR3: TGTGCCAGCAGCAGGGACGAAAGCAATCAGCCCCAGCATTTT. Translating it yields CASSRDESNQPQHF.

This clone was observed a few times. The chain carries TRBV5-1 and TRBJ1-6; D is undetermined. Germline CDR1 reads SGHRS; CDR2 reads YFSETQ. The CDR3 extends over 15 amino acids. Trimming cost V 0 bases and J 7 bases, with 11 bases left between them. CDR3 sequence: CASSLDRVGNSPLHF. CDR3 coding DNA: TGCGCCAGCAGCTTGGATCGGGTAGGGAATTCACCCCTCCACTTT. The full variable domain, completed using reference TRBV5-1 and TRBJ1-6, is KAGVTQTPRYLIKTRGQQVTLSCSPISGHRSVSWYQQTPGQGLQFLFEYFSETQRNKGNFPGRFSGRQFSNSRSEMNVSTLELGDSALYLCASSLDRVGNSPLHFGNGTRLTVT.

The chain employs TRBV5-8 and TRBJ2-3; no firm D call. V gave up 1 base and J gave up 6 bases, with 9 bases separating them. Germline lookup yields CDR1 SGHTS and CDR2 YDEGEE. CDR3 size: 13 residues. CDR3 in DNA: TGTGCCAGCAGCTTGTCGGTCTTCGATACGCAGTATTTT. Translation gives CASSLSVFDTQYF.

The genes are TRBV7-2 and TRBJ1-5; D not resolved. CDR1 is SGHTA, CDR2 FQGNSA, per germline. The germline V and J ends were trimmed by 3 bases and 6 bases, with 6 bases remaining between them. The CDR3 runs 12 residues. The CDR3 region is CASSLVGQPQHF. The CDR3, as DNA: TGTGCCAGCAGCTTGGTAGGTCAGCCCCAGCATTTT. Using reference TRBV7-2 and TRBJ1-5 for the parts outside the CDR3, the full variable domain is GAGVSQSPSNKVTEKGKDVELRCDPISGHTALYWYRQSLGQGLEFLIYFQGNSAPDKSGLPSDRFSAERTGGSVSTLTIQRTQQEDSAVYLCASSLVGQPQHFGDGTRLSIL.

The chain uses TRBV6-5 and TRBJ1-1; the D is unclear. This CDR3 has 13 residues. Germline lookup yields CDR1 MNHEY and CDR2 SVGAGI. V dropped 5 bases and J dropped 4 bases, with 11 bases sitting between them. CDR3 DNA sequence: TGTGCCAGCAGTCGGGAGGTTGGCACTGAAGCTTTCTTT. This sequence encodes CASSREVGTEAFF.

The V call is TRBV4-2, the J call TRBJ2-3, with 7 bases lining up with TRBD2. The CDR3 totals 15 residues. The ends lost 3 bases at V and 1 base at J; junction bases unmatched: 4. Germline V lookup: CDR1 LGHNA, CDR2 YNFKEQ. The CDR3 nucleotides are TGTGCCAGCAGCCAGGTAGCGGGCCGCACAGATACGCAGTATTTT. It encodes CASSQVAGRTDTQYF.

The chain carries TRBV27 and TRBJ2-2; possibly TRBD1 or TRBD2 for D (6 bases each). Between the trimmed V and J ends, which lost 7 bases and 2 bases, there was a span of 14 bases. CDR1 is MNHEY, CDR2 SMNVEV, per germline (reference sequence). The CDR3 sequence is 15 residues long. Written as DNA, the CDR3 is TGTGCCAGCAAGGGGGGTCAGGGAAACACCGGGGAGCTGTTTTTT. Translating it yields CASKGGQGNTGELFF.

The chain combines TRBV11-1 with TRBJ2-7; D gene unclear. V lost 5 bases, J lost 2 bases, and 7 bases lay in between. This CDR3 is built from 12 residues. Germline CDR1 is SGHAT and CDR2 is FQDESV (reference sequence). The CDR3 DNA is TGTGCCAGCAGCCCTAGAGCCTACGAGCAGTACTTC. Translating gives CASSPRAYEQYF.

The rearrangement uses TRBV10-3 and TRBJ2-7; 7 bases line up with TRBD1. Trimming removed 3 bases from V and 4 bases from J; junction bases left unmatched: 9. CDR1 is ENHRY, CDR2 SYGVKD, per germline. The CDR3 length is 15 residues. CDR3 amino acids: CAISDEGRGQYEQYF. CDR3 coding DNA: TGTGCCATCAGTGACGAAGGAAGGGGGCAGTACGAGCAGTACTTC.

The rearrangement links TRBV25-1 to TRBJ2-1; unclear D gene. Germline V CDR1 and CDR2: MGHDK, SYGVNS. CDR3 length equals 15 residues. Trimming pared 1 base from V and 9 bases from J, leaving 16 bases between. The CDR3 reads CASSESMVGLSEQFF. DNA of the CDR3: TGTGCCAGCAGTGAATCGATGGTAGGGTTGAGTGAGCAGTTCTTC.

J is TRBJ2-7 and V is TRBV11-2; 9 bases are a match to TRBD1. Germline-derived CDR1 and CDR2 are SGHAT and FQNNGV. The CDR3 consists of 14 residues. The V and J ends lost 6 bases and 6 bases, in that order; junction bases with no gene match: 9. The CDR3 region is CASRLRDRAGEQYF. Written as DNA, the CDR3 is TGTGCCAGCAGGTTAAGGGACAGGGCTGGCGAGCAGTACTTC. The full variable domain, in which reference TRBV11-2 and TRBJ2-7 provide the parts outside the CDR3, is EAGVAQSPRYKIIEKRQSVAFWCNPISGHATLYWYQQILGQGPKLLIQFQNNGVVDDSQLPKDRFSAERLKGVDSTLKIQPAKLEDSAVYLCASRLRDRAGEQYFGPGTRLTVT.

The rearrangement joins TRBV5-1 to TRBJ2-2, with 7 bases fitting TRBD2. The CDR3 spans 13 residues. Germline V gives CDR1 SGHRS, CDR2 YFSETQ. V lost 7 bases and J lost 4; bases outside the gene matches: 4. The CDR3 DNA follows: TGCGCCAGCTCTAGCGGACTCACCGGGGAGCTGTTTTTT. Amino acid sequence: CASSSGLTGELFF.

The chain links TRBV7-9 to TRBJ2-7; 8 nucleotides line up with TRBD2. Germline V lookup: CDR1 SEHNR, CDR2 FQNEAQ (reference sequence). This CDR3 spans 14 amino acids. With 5 bases clipped from V and 4 bases from J, the junction kept 7 bases outside the gene matches. The CDR3, as DNA: TGTGCCAGCAGCAAGAGCGGGAGTAATTACGAGCAGTACTTC. Amino acids: CASSKSGSNYEQYF. The full variable domain, rest sourced from reference TRBV7-9 and TRBJ2-7, is DTGVSQNPRHKITKRGQNVTFRCDPISEHNRLYWYRQTLGQGPEFLTYFQNEAQLEKSRLLSDRFSAERPKGSFSTLEIQRTEQGDSAMYLCASSKSGSNYEQYFGPGTRLTVT.

For the CDR3, the DNA is TGTGCCAGCAGCTTCCTGGGGGAGCAGTACTTC. Translation: CASSFLGEQYF. The rearrangement uses TRBV7-4 and TRBJ2-7; D ambiguous. V was trimmed by 3 bases and J by 7 bases, leaving 7 bases between them. Germline V gene lookup returns CDR1 SGHVT and CDR2 SQSDAQ. The CDR3 extends over 11 amino acids.